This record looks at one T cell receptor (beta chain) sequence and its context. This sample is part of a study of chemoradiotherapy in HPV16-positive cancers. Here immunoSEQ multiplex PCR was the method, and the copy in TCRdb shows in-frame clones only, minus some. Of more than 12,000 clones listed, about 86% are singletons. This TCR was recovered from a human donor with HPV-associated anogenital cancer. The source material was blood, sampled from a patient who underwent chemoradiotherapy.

In DNA, the CDR3 is TGTGCCAGCAGTGACCCAGCGGGGGGGACAGATACGCAGTATTTT. As protein: CASSDPAGGTDTQYF. V usage is TRBV6-4 and J usage is TRBJ2-3; 10 nucleotides match TRBD2. V was pared by 2 bases and J by 3 bases, with 2 bases of the junction left unmatched. CDR1 is MRHNA and CDR2 is SNTAGT in the germline V gene. CDR3 length: 15 amino acids.